A single T cell receptor (beta chain) is shown here with its context. The junction had 8 bases not matched to a gene; V was cut back by 3 bases and J by 0 bases. CDR1 and CDR2 from the germline V gene are KGHSH and LQKENI. CDR3 length: 16 residues. The data were obtained in a study of blood T cell repertoires in COVID-19. Assay used: immunoSEQ multiplex PCR; TCRdb lists only in-frame clones, some missing. The table records around 300,000 clones, approximately 91% of them present only once. The sample comprised peripheral blood. The clonotype comes from a man aged 18 to 30 with active or convalescent COVID-19. The rearrangement links TRBV18 to TRBJ2-7; TRBD2 agrees at 7 bases. The CDR3 bases are TGTGCCAGCTCACCCTCCAGCGGGGCCAGCTCCTACGAGCAGTACTTC. Its translation is CASSPSSGASSYEQYF.